The present T cell receptor (beta chain) was sequenced within a study of blood T cell repertoires in COVID-19. About the study: Sites in the United States, Italy and Spain provided acute and convalescent COVID-19 samples. T cells, B-cell-depleted T cells, or PBMCs supplied cDNA or gDNA.

Data came from immunoSEQ multiplex PCR; TCRdb stores just in-frame clones and leaves some out. Here the sample spans about 150,000 clones, around 83% being singletons. This CDR3 has 14 amino acids. With 9 bases removed from V and 6 bases from J, the gap between germline ends came to 15 bases. Germline V lookup: CDR1 LNHDA, CDR2 SQIVND (reference sequence). This clonotype originated in a woman in her sixties with COVID-19, enrolled during active disease. Material for sequencing was peripheral blood. This chain links TRBV19 with TRBJ1-6; a possible D gene is TRBD1 (5 bases). CDR3 residues: CARPRGRGNSPLHF. Written as DNA, the CDR3 is TGTGCCAGACCAAGGGGAAGAGGTAATTCACCCCTCCACTTT.